The clone carrying this TCR beta chain has a count of ten or more. A library of TCRbeta sequences, prepared with unique molecular identifiers, was generated. TCRdb reprocessed the PCR reads via MiXCR and lists one record per CDR3 protein. The sample holds fewer than 550,000 distinct CDR3 sequences, about 10% seen once. Trimming removed 3 bases from V and 3 bases from J; junction bases left unmatched: 3. Germline CDR1 reads MDHEN; CDR2 reads SYDVKM. The CDR3 covers 14 residues. These data originate in a study of T-cell reconstitution after alpha-beta-depleted transplantation in children. Sequenced here: PBMCs, sampled before TCRalphabeta/CD19-depleted stem cell transplant. The sequence came from a child aged 2-9 years with inherited bone marrow failure, due to receive a stem cell transplant. V and J are TRBV28 and TRBJ2-7, with TRBD1 matching over 9 bases. CDR3 sequence reads: CASSFGQGHYEQYF. The CDR3, as DNA: TGTGCCAGCAGTTTTGGACAGGGGCACTACGAGCAGTACTTC.